The 15 T cell receptor beta chains below were found in one sample sequenced in a study of breast tumors, draining lymph nodes, adjacent tissues. TCRdb analysed the multiplex PCR reads with MiXCR anew, one entry per CDR3 protein. Of around 120,000 distinct CDR3 sequences in the sample, 15% to 20% are singletons; the top ten hold around 3.5%. Breast cancer patients provided tissue from their axillary draining lymph nodes. Sample: axillary lymph node tissue. The receptors were sampled from a female donor with breast cancer. Some clones in this sample may be carry-over from other donors' samples.

This clonotype was detected many times. The chain has TRBV20-1 and TRBJ2-3; no definite D call. V lost 5 bases to trimming and J lost 0 bases, with 6 bases between them. CDR3 length: 12 residues. Per the germline V gene, CDR1 is DFQATT and CDR2 is SNEGSKA (reference sequence). Here the CDR3 reads CSAPSSTDTQYF. In DNA, the CDR3 is TGCAGTGCTCCGAGCAGCACAGATACGCAGTATTTT.

There are many counts of this clonotype. The chain joins TRBV5-1 to TRBJ1-6, with TRBD1 matching over 7 bases. The CDR3 is 14 residues long. V gave up 2 bases and J gave up 6 bases; unmatched junction bases: 2. Germline V CDR1 and CDR2: SGHRS, YFSETQ. In DNA form, the CDR3 reads TGCGCCAGCAGCTTACAGGGGAGTAATTCACCCCTCCACTTT. Its translation is CASSLQGSNSPLHF.

There are many counts of this clonotype. The rearrangement uses TRBV20-1 and TRBJ2-2; no reliable D call. The CDR3 is 11 amino acids. Germline V gene sequence: CDR1 DFQATT, CDR2 SNEGSKA (reference sequence). V was clipped by 5 bases and J by 7 bases, with 8 bases between them. DNA of the CDR3: TGCAGTGCTCCATTCAGCGGGGAGCTGTTTTTT. It encodes CSAPFSGELFF.

This clonotype was counted a single time. This may arise from a read error, as a much more abundant clone is one base away. The chain recombines TRBV6-1 with TRBJ2-7; 12 bases fit TRBD2. V dropped 1 base and J dropped 7; count of bases not matched to a gene: 5. CDR3 length equals 15 residues. Germline CDR1 and CDR2: MNHNS and SASEGT. For the CDR3, the DNA is TGTGCCAGCAGTGAAGGACTAGCGGGAGCCTCAGAGCAGTACTTC. It specifies CASSEGLAGASEQYF.

Remarks on this clonotype: A single base separates this from a much larger clone, so it may be a read error. The chain links TRBV20-1 to TRBJ2-1; D remains unclear. Germline V lookup: CDR1 DFQATT, CDR2 SNEGSKA (reference sequence). The CDR3 loop spans 14 amino acids. CDR3 sequence: CSARDVSRINEQLF. The CDR3 region has the DNA TGCAGTGCTAGAGACGTGTCTCGTATAAATGAGCAGCTCTTC.

This clonotype was seen repeatedly, ten times or more. The genes are TRBV7-2 and TRBJ2-1; D not resolved. The V gene's germline CDR1 is SGHTA and CDR2 FQGNSA. This CDR3 region has 16 residues. Trimming stripped 1 base from V and 0 bases from J, with 10 bases between. CDR3 nucleotide sequence: TGTGCCAGCAGCTTAGTTTCCCTCAGCTCCTACAATGAGCAGTTCTTC. As protein: CASSLVSLSSYNEQFF.

This clonotype was counted a few times. A read error may be the cause here, since a much bigger clone is one base away. V usage is TRBV19 and J usage is TRBJ2-7; 9 bases match TRBD1. Germline loops: CDR1 LNHDA, CDR2 SQIVND (reference sequence). CDR3 length: 15 residues. CDR3 amino acids: CASMSPGQGTGERYF. As DNA, the CDR3 is TGTGCCAGTATGTCCCCGGGACAGGGAACAGGCGAGCGGTACTTC.

About this clonotype itself: Relative to the germline gene, one junction end is altered; a read error may explain this. This chain joins TRBV4-1 and TRBJ2-7; D might be TRBD1 or TRBD2, each matching 5 bases. Germline V CDR1 and CDR2: MGHRA, YSYEKL. The CDR3 spans 15 residues. The chain's CDR3 is CASSQVTGLSCEQYF. The CDR3 region has the DNA TGCGCCAGCAGCCAAGTAACGGGGCTCTCCTGCGAGCAGTACTTC.

This clonotype was recorded many times. The chain is built from TRBV5-1 and TRBJ2-3, with 10 bases identical to TRBD2. The CDR3 length is 17 residues. V dropped 4 bases and J dropped 6; count of bases not matched to a gene: 14. Germline lookup yields CDR1 SGHRS and CDR2 YFSETQ. Here the CDR3 reads CASSPLSSGGISDTQYF. CDR3 sequence (DNA): TGCGCCAGCAGCCCGTTGTCTAGCGGGGGTATATCGGATACGCAGTATTTT.

This clonotype has at least ten counts. The chain combines TRBV4-1 with TRBJ2-7, with 7 bases aligning to TRBD2. Germline loops: CDR1 MGHRA, CDR2 YSYEKL. The CDR3 totals 17 residues. Losses at the gene ends were 2 bases for V and 0 bases for J; bases not matched to a gene: 10. CDR3 amino acids: CASSQIVGGSSSYEQYF. DNA of the CDR3: TGCGCCAGCAGCCAAATTGTCGGGGGGTCGAGCTCCTACGAGCAGTACTTC.

This clonotype has a count of ten or more. J is TRBJ1-3 and V is TRBV4-2, with 7 bases matching TRBD1. Germline CDR1 reads LGHNA; CDR2 reads YNFKEQ. V shed 1 base, J shed 4 bases, and the junction held 7 bases outside the gene matches. The CDR3 is 16 residues long. CDR3 sequence (DNA): TGTGCCAGCAGCCAAGTCTCCGGGACAGCGGGAAACACCATATATTTT. Translating it yields CASSQVSGTAGNTIYF.

This clonotype occurred a few times. This may stem from a read error, because a much larger clone lies one nucleotide away. The chain is built from TRBV20-1 and TRBJ2-5, with a possible D match to TRBD2 (5 bases). The length of the CDR3 is 13 residues. Looked up from germline, CDR1 is DFQATT and CDR2 is SNEGSKA (reference sequence). The CDR3 sequence: CGARSSGGETQYF. The CDR3 DNA is TGCGGTGCTAGGAGCTCAGGAGGCGAGACCCAGTACTTC.

In this sample, this clonotype turned up a few times. This chain connects TRBV12-3 or TRBV12-4 to TRBJ2-1; 7 bases line up with TRBD1. V lost 6 bases to trimming and J lost 9 bases; unmatched junction nucleotides: 14. This CDR3 comprises 15 residues. In DNA, the CDR3 is TGTGCCAGCAGAGACAGGGTTGGAGGTACGGGTGAGCAGTTCTTC. Residues: CASRDRVGGTGEQFF.

This clonotype appeared many times. J is TRBJ2-3 and V is TRBV5-8; D remains ambiguous. The V gene's germline CDR1 is SGHTS and CDR2 YDEGEE. There are 13 residues in the CDR3. Trimming pared 6 bases from V and 1 base from J, leaving 9 bases between. The CDR3 reads CASMGSGTDTQYF. The DNA of the CDR3 is TGTGCCAGCATGGGGTCTGGCACAGATACGCAGTATTTT.

At least ten counts were recorded for this clonotype. The V gene is TRBV19, the J gene TRBJ2-3; perhaps TRBD2 as D (5 bases). The CDR3 has 16 amino acids. Trimming took off 3 bases at V and 2 bases at J, with 15 bases between the two ends. Germline CDR1 reads LNHDA; CDR2 reads SQIVND (reference sequence). Written as DNA, the CDR3 is TGTGCCAGTAGTATGCGGGCAAGGACGGCCACAGATACGCAGTATTTT. Residues: CASSMRARTATDTQYF.